This T cell receptor beta chain appears in the sequencing data of a study of cytomegalovirus exposure and HLA in healthy donors. Study-wide results and caveats: Looking again later, the authors saw that most CMV-associated TCR beta chains seemed HLA-restricted. CMV serostatus was the only recorded immune exposure for donors. Overall, approximately 150 TCR beta chains were annotated as cytomegalovirus-associated.

This clone was detected only once. What it recognizes is unknown. The germline V gene has CDR1 SGHTA and CDR2 FQGNSA. Trimming left V 0 bases short and J 5 bases short, with 19 bases between. CDR3 length equals 17 residues. The PCR employed 60 Vbeta primers together with 13 Jbeta primers. Clones were read by immunoSEQ multiplex PCR, and TCRdb kept only the in-frame ones, dropping some. The data hold 60,000 to 75,000 clones, with 75% to 90% observed a single time. Sequenced sample: PBMCs. This receptor was taken from a woman aged 25 to 39 in good health and CMV-seropositive. J is TRBJ2-5 and V is TRBV7-2; TRBD2 might be the D (6 bases). The CDR3 sequence: CASSLASRASVAETQYF. CDR3 DNA sequence: TGTGCCAGCAGCTTAGCCTCTCGGGCTAGCGTGGCGGAGACCCAGTACTTC.